These T cell receptor beta chains were read from a single sample in a study of shared clonotypes between healthy human individuals. The repertoire was sequenced with immunoSEQ multiplex PCR; TCRdb's copy has only in-frame clones and lacks some. Altogether nearly 2 million clones are present, about 95% being singletons, with the ten largest covering around 1%. The sample consisted of naive CD8+ T cells sorted from blood. These receptors came from a man aged 18 to 30 in good health. Each CDR3 is given with its conserved first and last residue. A D gene is named only where the DNA matches it firmly. A row's size may be missing; if present it is once, few, many or a size class.

15 TRBJ2-5 TRBD1 NA TRBV6-1 CASSEPRTGGETQYF TGTGCCAGCAGTGAACCCAGGACAGGGGGAGAGACCCAGTACTTC
15 TRBJ1-1 TRBD1 NA TRBV28 CAGSSQTGMNTEAFF TGTGCCGGCAGTTCCCAGACAGGGATGAACACTGAAGCTTTCTTT
15 TRBJ2-1 TRBD2 NA TRBV7-9 CASNVAGELYNEQFF TGTGCCAGCAACGTAGCGGGAGAACTCTACAATGAGCAGTTCTTC
15 TRBJ2-2 TRBD1 once TRBV7-9 CASSSTTGLAGELFF TGTGCCAGCAGCTCAACGACAGGGCTCGCCGGGGAGCTGTTTTTT
15 TRBJ1-2 NA NA TRBV6-5 CASSYGEGANYGYTF TGTGCCAGCAGTTACGGGGAGGGAGCTAACTATGGCTACACCTTC
14 TRBJ2-5 NA NA TRBV30 CASQGGRKQETQYF TGTGCCTCCCAAGGGGGACGGAAACAAGAGACCCAGTACTTC
17 TRBJ2-5 TRBD2 once TRBV28 CASSYGLAGGQGETQYF TGTGCCAGCAGTTACGGACTAGCGGGGGGGCAGGGAGAGACCCAGTACTTC
18 TRBJ1-6 TRBD1 NA TRBV19 CASSIGTTGDYYNSPLHF TGTGCCAGTAGTATAGGAACGACAGGGGACTACTATAATTCACCCCTCCACTTT
15 TRBJ2-7 TRBD2 once TRBV4-1 CASSQGAGFSYEQYF TGCGCCAGCAGCCAAGGAGCGGGGTTCTCCTACGAGCAGTACTTC
15 TRBJ1-6 TRBD1 NA TRBV30 CAWSVLVQGDSPLHF TGTGCCTGGAGTGTACTGGTGCAGGGGGATTCACCCCTCCACTTT
13 TRBJ2-2 NA NA TRBV27 CASSLSSSGELFF TGTGCCAGCAGTTTATCGAGTTCCGGGGAGCTGTTTTTT
13 TRBJ2-3 NA NA TRBV11-2 CASSPIAFGSQYF TGTGCCAGCAGCCCCATTGCGTTTGGTTCGCAGTATTTT
13 TRBJ2-5 NA NA TRBV5-1 CASSQGGEETQYF TGCGCCAGCAGCCAGGGAGGAGAAGAGACCCAGTACTTC
19 TRBJ2-1 TRBD2 NA TRBV4-3 CASSQDPGGTSGSRNEQFF TGCGCCAGCAGCCAAGATCCGGGCGGGACTAGCGGGAGTAGGAATGAGCAGTTCTTC
17 TRBJ2-2 TRBD2 NA TRBV10-1 CASSESGTGGDTGELFF TGCGCCAGCAGTGAGTCGGGTACGGGAGGGGACACCGGGGAGCTGTTTTTT
16 TRBJ1-4 NA NA TRBV14 CASSQDGWGSNEKLFF TGTGCCAGCAGCCAAGACGGATGGGGATCCAATGAAAAACTGTTTTTT
13 TRBJ2-1 NA NA TRBV27 CASSPERGGEQFF TGTGCCAGCAGTCCGGAGCGAGGGGGTGAGCAGTTCTTC
17 TRBJ2-5 TRBD2 NA TRBV7-9 CASSLGGEGYNQETQYF TGTGCCAGCAGCTTAGGTGGGGAGGGCTATAATCAAGAGACCCAGTACTTC
14 TRBJ2-5 NA once TRBV9 CASSVAGVQETQYF TGTGCCAGCAGCGTAGCGGGCGTCCAAGAGACCCAGTACTTC
16 TRBJ2-7 TRBD2 NA TRBV9 CASSVAGTSDSYEQYF TGTGCCAGCAGCGTAGCCGGGACTAGCGACTCCTACGAGCAGTACTTC
16 TRBJ2-7 TRBD1 NA TRBV5-5 CASSVAGTGDDYEQYF TGTGCCAGCAGCGTAGCCGGGACAGGGGATGACTACGAGCAGTACTTC
13 TRBJ2-1 NA NA TRBV27 CASSSGDYNEQFF TGTGCCAGCTCCAGCGGAGACTACAATGAGCAGTTCTTC
12 TRBJ2-2 NA NA TRBV11-2 CASSPVPGELFF TGTGCCAGCAGCCCCGTCCCAGGGGAGCTGTTTTTT
14 TRBJ2-1 TRBD2 NA TRBV6-6 CASSPTGGGNEQFF TGTGCCAGCAGTCCGACGGGGGGTGGGAATGAGCAGTTCTTC
14 TRBJ1-2 TRBD1 NA TRBV30 CAWSVHGDSYGYTF TGTGCCTGGAGTGTACATGGGGACAGCTATGGCTACACCTTC
13 TRBJ2-7 NA NA TRBV30 CAWRTDSPYEQYF TGTGCCTGGAGAACAGACAGCCCCTACGAGCAGTACTTC
14 TRBJ2-7 NA NA TRBV6-5 CASSPLYSFWEQYF TGTGCCAGCAGTCCCCTATATAGTTTTTGGGAGCAGTACTTC
14 TRBJ2-7 NA NA TRBV6-6 CASSLSGLSYEQYF TGTGCCAGCAGTTTATCGGGATTATCCTACGAGCAGTACTTC
15 TRBJ2-7 NA NA TRBV9 CASSGGLLSSYEQYF TGTGCCAGCAGCGGGGGGCTTTTGAGCTCCTACGAGCAGTACTTC
14 TRBJ2-5 NA NA TRBV2 CASSDQPGEETQYF TGTGCCAGCAGTGACCAGCCGGGGGAAGAGACCCAGTACTTC
10 TRBJ2-5 NA NA TRBV27 CASSLWTQYF TGTGCCAGCAGTTTGTGGACCCAGTACTTC
14 TRBJ1-2 TRBD1 NA TRBV13 CASSLEGARNGYTF TGTGCCAGCAGTTTAGAGGGGGCGCGAAATGGCTACACCTTC
15 TRBJ1-1 NA NA TRBV4-2 CASSQGVGGGTEAFF TGTGCCAGCAGCCAAGGGGTGGGAGGCGGGACTGAAGCTTTCTTT
11 TRBJ2-7 NA NA TRBV6-6 CASGLIGEQYF TGTGCCAGCGGCCTAATCGGAGAGCAGTACTTC
14 TRBJ2-7 TRBD2 NA TRBV6-4 CASKRGGLAYEQYF TGTGCCAGCAAGCGGGGGGGCTTGGCCTACGAGCAGTACTTC
15 TRBJ2-1 NA NA TRBV7-6 CASSFKAEVYNEQFF TGTGCCAGCAGCTTTAAAGCGGAGGTGTACAATGAGCAGTTCTTC
14 TRBJ1-2 NA NA TRBV5-1 CASSLDWGVNGYTF TGCGCCAGCAGCTTGGATTGGGGTGTTAACGGCTACACCTTC
15 TRBJ2-2 NA NA TRBV9 CASSLRDFSIGELFF TGTGCCAGCAGCCTCCGGGACTTCTCTATCGGGGAGCTGTTTTTT
18 TRBJ1-1 TRBD1 NA TRBV7-9 CASSLATKGAPGGTEAFF TGTGCCAGCAGCTTGGCCACTAAGGGGGCGCCGGGAGGCACTGAAGCTTTCTTT
16 TRBJ1-5 NA NA TRBV4-1 CASSQAFGLSNQPQHF TGCGCCAGCAGCCAAGCTTTCGGTCTAAGCAATCAGCCCCAGCATTTT
16 TRBJ1-3 NA NA TRBV9 CASSGGPTSSGNTIYF TGTGCCAGCAGCGGGGGACCCACGAGCTCTGGAAACACCATATATTTT
14 TRBJ2-1 NA NA TRBV4-1 CASSQGRMDNEQFF TGCGCCAGCAGCCAAGGGCGTATGGACAATGAGCAGTTCTTC
14 TRBJ2-3 NA NA TRBV9 CASSVAGGRDTQYF TGTGCCAGCAGCGTGGCCGGGGGACGTGATACGCAGTATTTT
14 TRBJ2-1 TRBD2 NA TRBV4-3 CASSQAASGNEQFF TGCGCCAGCAGCCAAGCGGCTAGCGGTAATGAGCAGTTCTTC
11 TRBJ2-5 NA NA TRBV7-2 CASSLEGTQYF TGTGCCAGCAGCTTAGAAGGGACCCAGTACTTC
15 TRBJ2-7 NA NA TRBV5-1 CASSLAEGIYYEQYF TGCGCCAGCAGCTTGGCTGAGGGGATCTACTACGAGCAGTACTTC
11 TRBJ2-1 NA NA TRBV9 CASSIGNEQFF TGTGCCAGCAGCATTGGCAATGAGCAGTTCTTC
15 TRBJ1-5 NA NA TRBV4-1 CASSPNPGNNQPQHF TGCGCCAGCAGCCCCAACCCCGGTAACAATCAGCCCCAGCATTTT
22 TRBJ2-5 NA NA TRBV6-1 CASSENWDVGRGAPQLQETQYF TGTGCCAGCAGTGAAAACTGGGACGTAGGACGGGGGGCCCCCCAACTACAAGAGACCCAGTACTTC